This T cell receptor beta chain was captured by sequencing in a study of blood T cell repertoires in COVID-19. This CDR3 has 14 amino acids. The germline V and J ends were trimmed by 1 base and 7 bases, with 14 bases remaining between them. The germline V gene has CDR1 MGHDK and CDR2 SYGVNS. Source study methods: Reference gene primer amplification gave estimated nucleated cell counts. Some clones are missing from TCRdb's copy, which holds only in-frame ones; the method was immunoSEQ multiplex PCR. Clone size and V and J calls were adopted from that table, with D and trimming inferred from the DNA. The profile shows roughly 110,000 clones, 75% to 90% of them singletons.

Sequencing input: peripheral blood. The chain uses TRBV25-1 and TRBJ2-7, with D possibly TRBD1 on 6 matching bases. This TCR derives from a woman between 65 and 79 years old with acute or convalescent COVID-19. The CDR3, as DNA: TGTGCCAGCAGTGAATTCGGGCAGGGGAAGGAGCAGTACTTC. Its protein product is CASSEFGQGKEQYF.